What follows are 4 T cell receptor beta chains derived from one specimen sequenced in a study of OX40 agonist ivuxolimab in advanced cancers. The method was immunoSEQ multiplex PCR; TCRdb's version includes in-frame clones alone and lacks a portion of them. Seen here are under 40,000 clones, approximately 72% observed once, and the top ten hold 9.5% to 15%. Sample: CD4+ or CD8+ T cells sorted from blood, taken in a trial of the OX40 agonist ivuxolimab. All receptors derive from an adult with an advanced solid tumor such as melanoma, head and neck, liver or kidney cancer.

The chain joins TRBV19 to TRBJ2-2; weak D call: TRBD2 (6 bases). This CDR3 has 17 amino acids. The V end was cut by 0 bases, the J end by 2 bases, with 13 bases between. The germline CDR1 and CDR2 sequences are LNHDA and SQIVND (reference sequence). CDR3 region: CASSIDGRGRNTGELFF. The CDR3 DNA reads as TGTGCCAGTAGTATAGATGGGCGGGGTCGAAACACCGGGGAGCTGTTTTTT.

V usage is TRBV18 and J usage is TRBJ2-7; possibly TRBD1 or TRBD2 for D (6 bases each). Germline V gives CDR1 KGHSH, CDR2 LQKENI. The CDR3 has 13 residues. Trimming shortened V by 1 base and J by 7 bases, and 11 bases separated the two germline ends. The chain's CDR3 is CASSPQGEAEQYF. In nucleotides, the CDR3 is TGTGCCAGCTCACCACAGGGGGAGGCAGAGCAGTACTTC.

V gene TRBV30 combines with J gene TRBJ1-5, with D possibly being TRBD1 (6 bases). CDR1 is GTSNPN, CDR2 SVGIG, per germline (reference sequence). The length of the CDR3 is 15 residues. Trimming removed 4 bases from V and 0 bases from J, with 13 bases in between. In DNA form, the CDR3 reads TGTGCCTGGACCCCGGGACAACTTAGCAATCAGCCCCAGCATTTT. It is translated as CAWTPGQLSNQPQHF.

The gene calls are TRBV5-4 and TRBJ2-7; TRBD1 agrees at 7 bases. Per germline, CDR1 SGHNT and CDR2 YYREEE (reference sequence). The V and J ends lost 0 bases and 3 bases, in that order; junction bases with no gene match: 3. The CDR3 runs 14 residues. The DNA for the CDR3 is TGTGCCAGCAGCTTGGACAGGGGTGGCTACGAGCAGTACTTC. The encoded protein is CASSLDRGGYEQYF.